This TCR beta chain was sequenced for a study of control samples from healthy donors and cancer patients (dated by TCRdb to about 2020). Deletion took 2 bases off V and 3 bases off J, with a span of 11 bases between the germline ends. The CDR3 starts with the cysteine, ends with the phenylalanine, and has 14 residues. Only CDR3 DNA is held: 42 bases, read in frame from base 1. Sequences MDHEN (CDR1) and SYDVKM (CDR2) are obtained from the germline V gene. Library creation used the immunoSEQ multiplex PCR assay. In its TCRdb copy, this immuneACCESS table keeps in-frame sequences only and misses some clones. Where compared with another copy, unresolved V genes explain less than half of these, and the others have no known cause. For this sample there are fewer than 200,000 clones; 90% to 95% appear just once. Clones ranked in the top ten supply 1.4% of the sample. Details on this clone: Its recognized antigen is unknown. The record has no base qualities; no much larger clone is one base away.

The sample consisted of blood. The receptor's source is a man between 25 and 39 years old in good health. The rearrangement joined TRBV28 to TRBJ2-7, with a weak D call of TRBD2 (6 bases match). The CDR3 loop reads CASSLAGTYYEQYF. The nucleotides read TGTGCCAGCAGTTTAGCGGGGACCTACTACGAGCAGTACTTC.